What follows describes a single T cell receptor beta chain. The V segment lost 3 bases and the J segment 8 bases; nucleotides outside the gene matches: 12. The CDR3 sequence is 17 residues long. Germline CDR1 and CDR2: LGHNA and YNFKEQ. Per the study methods: Nucleated cell counts were estimated from reference gene primer amplification. Produced via immunoSEQ multiplex PCR; TCRdb's table is partial and in-frame only. V, J and clone size derive from that table, while D and trimming were established from the DNA sequence. This table holds 20,000 to 30,000 clones, approximately 85% found once. This entry is derived from a study of blood T cell repertoires in COVID-19. Overall study: Acute-phase and convalescent COVID-19 samples originated in the United States, Italy and Spain. PBMCs, B-cell-depleted T cells, or T cells provided the cDNA or gDNA that made up the material.

The sequenced sample consisted of peripheral blood. The chain has TRBV4-2 and TRBJ2-1; TRBD2 matches at 11 bases. This clonotype originated in a human donor with active COVID-19. The donor label of this sample is uncertain. The CDR3 coding sequence is TGTGCCAGCAGCCAGGAACTAGCGGGGGCCGGCGGCTATGAGCAGTTCTTC. Protein product: CASSQELAGAGGYEQFF.